Listed below are T cell receptor beta chains from one sample, sequenced in a study of blood T cell repertoires in COVID-19. Sequenced by immunoSEQ multiplex PCR; TCRdb stores in-frame clones only, minus some. This table holds approximately 250,000 clones, around 90% found once. Material: PBMCs or T cells enriched from blood (not recorded which). The source of these receptors is a man in his forties who had been exposed to COVID-19. CDR3s leave out the opening cysteine and the closing phenylalanine or tryptophan. Clone size is stated in some rows and not others, as once, few, many or a class when expanded.

v_call: TRBV15; clone_size: NA; cdr3_length: 12; cdr3_aa: ATSRAKGNEKLF
v_call: TRBV19; clone_size: NA; cdr3_length: 14; cdr3_aa: ASSPRGVDSGNTIY
v_call: TRBV7-3; clone_size: NA; cdr3_length: 13; cdr3_aa: ASSLTGQGGYEQY
v_call: TRBV18; clone_size: NA; cdr3_length: 16; cdr3_aa: ASSPGLTEPNSNQPQH
v_call: TRBV6-6; clone_size: NA; cdr3_length: 12; cdr3_aa: ASSYPSILGELF
v_call: TRBV5-4; clone_size: NA; cdr3_length: 14; cdr3_aa: ASSGGLAGEYYEQY
v_call: TRBV30; clone_size: once; cdr3_length: 11; cdr3_aa: AWSVGGETEAF
v_call: TRBV11-2; clone_size: NA; cdr3_length: 13; cdr3_aa: ASSLEAQNYSPLH
v_call: TRBV3-1/TRBV3-2; clone_size: once; cdr3_length: 14; cdr3_aa: ASSHPEGVTYNEQF
v_call: TRBV5-4; clone_size: NA; cdr3_length: 16; cdr3_aa: ASSLRLGRGDGANVLT
v_call: TRBV30; clone_size: NA; cdr3_length: 9; cdr3_aa: ACLQGVRAF